This T cell receptor beta chain was sequenced during a study of blood T cell repertoires in COVID-19. Across the whole study: From the United States, Italy and Spain came samples of acute and convalescent COVID-19. PBMCs, B-cell-depleted T cells, or T cells were the source of the cDNA or gDNA that made up the material.

This clone was counted a few times. This CDR3 comprises 14 residues. V lost 5 bases to trimming and J lost 4 bases, with 13 bases between them. CDR1 is LNHDA and CDR2 is SQIVND in the germline V gene (reference sequence). Authors' methods: Estimated nucleated cell counts came from reference gene primer amplification. The data were produced by immunoSEQ multiplex PCR, yet TCRdb's version contains in-frame clones alone and is incomplete. V and J calls and clone size come straight from that table; D and trimming were deduced from the DNA. The repertoire consists of over 100,000 clones, with about 72% occurring once and the leading ten covering 9.5% to 10%.

Sequenced input: peripheral blood. The sequence derives from a man in his sixties with active or convalescent COVID-19. The chain employs TRBV19 and TRBJ2-3; perhaps TRBD1 as D (5 bases). The CDR3 DNA is TGTGCCAGTAGTCCCCGTCGACAGCCAGATACGCAGTATTTT. Its protein product is CASSPRRQPDTQYF. The variable domain in full, with the rest retrieved from reference TRBV19 and TRBJ2-3, is DGGITQSPKYLFRKEGQNVTLSCEQNLNHDAMYWYRQDPGQGLRLIYYSQIVNDFQKGDIAEGYSVSREKKESFPLTVTSAQKNPTAFYLCASSPRRQPDTQYFGPGTRLTVL.